This T cell receptor (beta chain) was sequenced in a study of cytomegalovirus exposure and HLA in healthy donors. This CDR3 spans 16 amino acids. Per germline, CDR1 SGDLS and CDR2 YYNGEE. V trimming: 0 bases; J trimming: 1 base; junction bases outside the gene matches: 3. Measured with immunoSEQ multiplex PCR; TCRdb has only the in-frame clones, and not every one. The table has 80,000 or so clones, roughly 96% seen once; the top ten hold 0.69%. This TCR was sampled from a woman aged 18-30 years in good health and CMV-seronegative. The chain links TRBV9 to TRBJ2-2, with 7 nucleotides matching TRBD2. The specimen was PBMCs. This CDR3 is CASSVVVAGNTGELFF. The CDR3 nucleotides are TGTGCCAGCAGCGTAGTTGTAGCGGGGAACACCGGGGAGCTGTTTTTT.